The 17 T cell receptor beta chains in this list originate from one sample, sequenced in a study of early T cells in non-severe SARS-CoV-2 infection. TCRdb re-called the 5' RACE reads through MiXCR, storing one row per CDR3 protein. Altogether some 30,000 distinct CDR3 sequences are present, about 4.5% being singletons, with the ten largest covering approximately 7.5%. Sequenced input: whole blood. Receptors were obtained from an adult who was a healthcare worker with PCR-confirmed SARS-CoV-2 infection or an uninfected control (not recorded which).

This clonotype was recorded many times. The chain recombines TRBV11-2 with TRBJ2-2; D is undetermined. Trimming cost V 8 bases and J 5 bases, with 6 bases left between them. The CDR3 loop spans 11 amino acids. The germline V gene has CDR1 SGHAT and CDR2 FQNNGV. CDR3 in amino acids: CASVGTGELFF. The CDR3 coding sequence is TGTGCCAGCGTTGGGACCGGGGAGCTGTTTTTT.

V and J are TRBV3-1 and TRBJ2-7; 8 bases match TRBD2. The CDR3 is 15 residues long. CDR1 LGHDT and CDR2 YNNKEL come from the germline V gene (reference sequence). The trim removed 1 base at V and 2 bases at J, leaving 4 bases unmatched. CDR3 sequence: CASSQGSGGPYEQYF. In DNA form, the CDR3 reads TGTGCCAGCAGCCAAGGGAGCGGGGGACCCTACGAGCAGTACTTC.

This clonotype showed up many times. This chain connects TRBV6-2 or TRBV6-3 to TRBJ2-1; the match to TRBD2 covers 8 bases. The germline V gene encodes CDR1 MNHEY and CDR2 SVGEGT. CDR3 length: 11 residues. V gave up 8 bases and J gave up 12 bases; unmatched junction bases: 6. CDR3 nucleotides: TGTGCCAGCTCCTCAGCGGGGGCGCAGTTCTTC. Translated, it gives CASSSAGAQFF.

This clonotype has a count of ten or more. The rearrangement uses TRBV28 and TRBJ1-2; 9 nucleotides agree with TRBD1. CDR3 length: 17 residues. Germline V gene data show CDR1 as MDHEN and CDR2 as SYDVKM. J lost 0 bases, V lost 3 bases, and 8 bases had no gene match. The DNA for the CDR3 is TGTGCCAGCAGTTTTTGGCCCGGGACAGGGTCTAACTATGGCTACACCTTC. Its protein product is CASSFWPGTGSNYGYTF.

This clonotype was detected ten times or more. The V gene is TRBV11-2, the J gene TRBJ1-2; D not resolved. Germline loops: CDR1 SGHAT, CDR2 FQNNGV. The CDR3 has 15 residues. V dropped 4 bases and J dropped 4 bases, with 16 bases sitting between them. The CDR3 is CASSSSLAQVYGYTF. The CDR3 DNA is TGTGCCAGCAGCTCGTCTCTGGCGCAGGTCTATGGCTACACCTTC.

The CDR3 bases are TGCGCCAGCAGCTTGGCCGAAGTGGGGATGGGAGATACGCAGTATTTT. Amino acid sequence: CASSLAEVGMGDTQYF. This rearrangement joins TRBV5-1 to TRBJ2-3; no definite D call. The CDR3 extends over 16 amino acids. V was cut by 0 bases and J by 5 bases, with 16 bases left in between. In germline, CDR1 is SGHRS, CDR2 YFSETQ.

At least ten counts were recorded for this clonotype. The chain has TRBV12-3 or TRBV12-4 and TRBJ1-6; 10 bases are a match to TRBD1. This CDR3 spans 15 amino acids. The junction had 4 bases not matched to a gene; V was cut back by 5 bases and J by 6 bases. The CDR3 loop is CASSPWDRGNSPLHF. The CDR3 coding sequence is TGTGCCAGCAGTCCCTGGGACAGGGGTAATTCACCCCTCCACTTT.

This chain joins TRBV4-3 and TRBJ2-7; D might be TRBD2 (7 bases). The CDR3 loop spans 14 amino acids. Germline V CDR1 and CDR2: LGHNA, YSLEER. V was pared by 5 bases and J by 1 base, with 12 bases between. The CDR3 region is CASSTGGQSYEQYF. The CDR3 DNA reads as TGCGCCAGCAGCACCGGGGGGCAATCCTACGAGCAGTACTTC.

The chain uses TRBV6-2 or TRBV6-3 and TRBJ1-1, with 8 bases aligning to TRBD1. The junction had 4 bases not matched to a gene; V was cut back by 2 bases and J by 5 bases. CDR1 MNHEY and CDR2 SVGEGT come from the germline V gene. The length of the CDR3 is 14 residues. The chain's CDR3 is CASSYAGGKTEAFF. CDR3 coding DNA: TGTGCCAGCAGTTACGCAGGGGGCAAGACTGAAGCTTTCTTT.

This clonotype was counted many times. In nucleotides, the CDR3 is TGCAGTGCTAGAGATCGGGGGCGTACCGGGGAGCTGTTTTTT. It yields the protein CSARDRGRTGELFF. J is TRBJ2-2 and V is TRBV20-1; D may match TRBD1 or TRBD2 (6 bases each). This CDR3 contains 14 residues. V dropped 0 bases and J dropped 5 bases, with 10 bases sitting between them. Germline V lookup: CDR1 DFQATT, CDR2 SNEGSKA (reference sequence).

This clonotype showed up many times. This rearrangement joins TRBV7-8 to TRBJ1-1; 7 bases are a match to TRBD1. The CDR3 runs 14 residues. The V gene end was trimmed by 5 bases and the J gene end by 1 base; junction bases not matched to a gene: 4. CDR1 and CDR2 (germline): SGHVS, FQNEAQ. In DNA, the CDR3 is TGTGCCAGCAGCCGGGACAGCCAGAACACTGAAGCTTTCTTT. This translates into CASSRDSQNTEAFF.

This chain links TRBV28 with TRBJ2-7; maybe TRBD2 (6 bases). CDR3 length equals 15 residues. V lost 2 bases and J 2 bases, leaving 13 bases between the germline ends. Germline V lookup: CDR1 MDHEN, CDR2 SYDVKM. The chain's CDR3 is CASSLLAYYTYEQYF. CDR3 nucleotide sequence: TGTGCCAGCAGTTTACTAGCGTACTACACCTACGAGCAGTACTTC.

This clonotype was seen only a few times. The chain has TRBV6-5 and TRBJ2-2; TRBD1 matches 10 bases. Germline values: CDR1 MNHEY, CDR2 SVGAGI. The CDR3 length is 15 residues. Trimming took 4 bases from V and 6 from J; bases not matched to a gene: 5. For the CDR3, the DNA is TGTGCCAGCAGTTCCCGGACAGGGGGATCCGGGGAGCTGTTTTTT. Residues: CASSSRTGGSGELFF.

The sample holds many counts of this clonotype. The rearrangement links TRBV6-5 to TRBJ2-2; TRBD1 matches 7 bases. CDR1 and CDR2 (germline): MNHEY, SVGAGI. J was trimmed by 0 bases and V by 5 bases; bases with no gene match: 6. CDR3 length: 16 residues. The CDR3 DNA reads as TGTGCCAGCAGTCAACGGGACAGCCCGAACACCGGGGAGCTGTTTTTT. It is translated as CASSQRDSPNTGELFF.

There are many counts of this clonotype. The rearrangement links TRBV4-3 to TRBJ2-2, with D tentatively TRBD1 (6 bases). CDR3 size: 16 residues. The V end lost 1 base, the J end lost 3 bases, and 12 bases lay between the germline ends. Germline CDR1 LGHNA, CDR2 YSLEER. The CDR3 loop reads CASSQAGTPYTGELFF. The CDR3 DNA reads TGCGCCAGCAGCCAAGCCGGGACACCCTACACCGGGGAGCTGTTTTTT.

In this sample, this clonotype turned up many times. V gene TRBV7-3 combines with J gene TRBJ1-1; perhaps TRBD1 as D (6 bases). The V and J ends lost 2 bases and 2 bases respectively, with 9 bases between them. Germline V gene sequence: CDR1 SGHTA, CDR2 FQGTGA. The CDR3 covers 14 residues. This CDR3 reads CASSLEDRNTEAFF. The DNA of the CDR3 is TGTGCCAGCAGCTTAGAGGACAGAAACACTGAAGCTTTCTTT.

The chain uses TRBV5-6 and TRBJ2-6, with TRBD1 identical over 9 bases. Germline-derived CDR1 and CDR2 are SGHDT and YYEEEE. CDR3 size: 20 residues. V shed 1 base, J shed 4 bases, and the junction held 15 bases outside the gene matches. In DNA, the CDR3 is TGTGCCAGCAGCTTGCCCCGAAGGAACAGGGGGCGAGCGGGGGCCAACGTCCTGACTTTC. Its protein is CASSLPRRNRGRAGANVLTF.